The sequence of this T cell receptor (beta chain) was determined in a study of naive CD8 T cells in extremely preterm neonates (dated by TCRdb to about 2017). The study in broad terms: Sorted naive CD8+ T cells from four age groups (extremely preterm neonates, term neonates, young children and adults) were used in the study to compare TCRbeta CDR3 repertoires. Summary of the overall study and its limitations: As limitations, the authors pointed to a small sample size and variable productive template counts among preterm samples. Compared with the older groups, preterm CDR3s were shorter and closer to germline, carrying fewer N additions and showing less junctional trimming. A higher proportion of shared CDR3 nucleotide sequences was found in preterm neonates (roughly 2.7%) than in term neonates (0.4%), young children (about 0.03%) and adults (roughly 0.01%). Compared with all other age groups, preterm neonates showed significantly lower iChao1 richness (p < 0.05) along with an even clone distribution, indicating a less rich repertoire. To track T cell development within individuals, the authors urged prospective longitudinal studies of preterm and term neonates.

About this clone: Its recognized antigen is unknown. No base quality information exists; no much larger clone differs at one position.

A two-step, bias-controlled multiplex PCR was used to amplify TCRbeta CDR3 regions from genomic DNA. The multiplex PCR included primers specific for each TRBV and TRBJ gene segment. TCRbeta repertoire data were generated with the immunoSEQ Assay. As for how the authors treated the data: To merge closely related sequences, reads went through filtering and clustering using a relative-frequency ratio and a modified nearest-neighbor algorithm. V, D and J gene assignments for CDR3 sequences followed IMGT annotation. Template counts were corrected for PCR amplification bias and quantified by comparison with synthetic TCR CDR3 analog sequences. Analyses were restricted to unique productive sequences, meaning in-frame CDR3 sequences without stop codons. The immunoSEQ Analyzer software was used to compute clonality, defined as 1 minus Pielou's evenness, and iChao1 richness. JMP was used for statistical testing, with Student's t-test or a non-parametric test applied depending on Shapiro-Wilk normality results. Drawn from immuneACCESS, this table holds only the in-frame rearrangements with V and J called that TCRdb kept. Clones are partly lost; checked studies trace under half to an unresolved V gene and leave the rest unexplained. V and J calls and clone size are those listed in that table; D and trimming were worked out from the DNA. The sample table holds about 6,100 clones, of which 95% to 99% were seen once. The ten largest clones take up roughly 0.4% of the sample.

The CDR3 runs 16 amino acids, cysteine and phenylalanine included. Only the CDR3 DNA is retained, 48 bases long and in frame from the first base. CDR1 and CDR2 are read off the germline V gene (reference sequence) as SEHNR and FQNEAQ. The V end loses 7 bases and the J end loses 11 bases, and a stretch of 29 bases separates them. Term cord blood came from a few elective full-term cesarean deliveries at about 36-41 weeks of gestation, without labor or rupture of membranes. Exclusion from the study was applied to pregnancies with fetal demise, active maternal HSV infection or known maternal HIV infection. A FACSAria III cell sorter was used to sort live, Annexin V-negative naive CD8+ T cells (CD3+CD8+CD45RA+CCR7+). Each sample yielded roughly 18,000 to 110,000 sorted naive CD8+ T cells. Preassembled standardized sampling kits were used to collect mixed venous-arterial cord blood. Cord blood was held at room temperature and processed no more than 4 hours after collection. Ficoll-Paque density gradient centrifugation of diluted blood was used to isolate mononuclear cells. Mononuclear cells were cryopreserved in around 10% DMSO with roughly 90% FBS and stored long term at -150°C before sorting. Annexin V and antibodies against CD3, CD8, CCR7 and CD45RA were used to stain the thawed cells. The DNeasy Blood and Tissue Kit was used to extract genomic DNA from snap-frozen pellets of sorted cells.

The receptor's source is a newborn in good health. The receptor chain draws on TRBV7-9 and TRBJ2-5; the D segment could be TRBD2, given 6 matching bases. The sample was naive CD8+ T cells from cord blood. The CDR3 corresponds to CASTPDERAALSEQYF. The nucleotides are TGTGCCAGCACCCCGGATGAGCGGGCGGCACTGTCGGAGCAGTACTTC.